This is a list of T cell receptor beta chains from one sample in a study of T-cell memory formation after mild COVID-19. Using its own MiXCR run on the 5' RACE reads, TCRdb lists one record per CDR3 protein. The sample holds 200,000 to 250,000 distinct CDR3 sequences, more than 8% seen once. The sequenced sample consisted of PBMCs or a T cell subset sorted from them (not recorded which). The origin of the receptors is a man between 18 and 29 years old who had mild COVID-19 (a few samples of this study predate the infection). Cell type and time point are not known. The CDR3 runs from the conserved cysteine through the conserved F or W. The D gene is left open where the match is weak. Only part of the rows carry a size: once, few, many, or a class if the clone is expanded.

d_call,clone_size,j_call,v_call,cdr3_aa,cdr3_nt
TRBD2,-,TRBJ2-5,TRBV7-8,CASSPWGGGGETQYF,TGTGCCAGCAGCCCGTGGGGCGGGGGGGGAGAGACCCAGTACTTC
TRBD2,-,TRBJ2-2,TRBV7-2,CASSPSGGRTGELFF,TGTGCCAGCAGCCCAAGCGGGGGGAGAACCGGGGAGCTGTTTTTT
-,-,TRBJ1-2,TRBV7-2,CASSFYSGNYGYTF,TGTGCCAGCAGCTTTTATTCAGGGAACTATGGCTACACCTTC
-,-,TRBJ2-4,TRBV5-1,CASRGTVENIQYF,TGCGCCAGCCGAGGGACGGTCGAAAACATTCAGTACTTC
-,-,TRBJ2-5,TRBV5-1,CASSLDFAQETQYF,TGCGCCAGCAGCTTGGACTTCGCCCAGGAGACCCAGTACTTC
-,-,TRBJ2-1,TRBV18,CASSPPDFSYNEQFF,TGTGCCAGCTCACCACCGGACTTCTCCTACAATGAGCAGTTCTTC
-,many,TRBJ1-2,TRBV6-5,CASSYKGYGYTF,TGTGCCAGCAGTTACAAGGGCTATGGCTACACCTTC
TRBD1,-,TRBJ2-5,TRBV7-6,CASSLGQVRYDTQYF,TGTGCCAGCAGCTTGGGACAGGTTCGTTACGACACCCAGTACTTC
-,-,TRBJ1-5,TRBV20-1,CSASGQGFQPQHF,TGCAGTGCTTCTGGCCAGGGTTTTCAGCCCCAGCATTTT
-,few,TRBJ1-2,TRBV28,CASTEGAYGYTF,TGTGCCAGCACCGAGGGCGCCTATGGCTACACCTTC
-,-,TRBJ1-2,TRBV6-6,CASSYQDNYGYTF,TGTGCCAGCAGTTATCAGGACAATTATGGCTACACCTTC
-,few,TRBJ2-3,TRBV9,CASSADSSPTDTQYF,TGTGCCAGCAGCGCAGACAGCAGCCCCACAGATACGCAGTATTTT
TRBD2,few,TRBJ2-3,TRBV11-2,CASRFGTSGTRLTDTQYF,TGTGCCAGCAGATTCGGGACTAGCGGGACCCGCTTGACAGATACGCAGTATTTT
-,-,TRBJ1-5,TRBV10-3,CAISANARNSNQPQHF,TGTGCCATCAGTGCGAACGCGCGGAATAGCAATCAGCCCCAGCATTTT
TRBD2,few,TRBJ2-5,TRBV11-2,CASTHPRGGLARLKTQYF,TGTGCCAGCACCCACCCTAGGGGGGGACTAGCGCGTTTGAAGACCCAGTACTTC
-,many,TRBJ1-6,TRBV5-1,CASSLRGTTRTDNSPLHF,TGCGCCAGCAGCTTGAGGGGGACGACCCGGACTGATAATTCACCCCTCCACTTT
-,-,TRBJ1-6,TRBV3-1,CASSQGYRGIRKSPLHF,TGTGCCAGCAGCCAAGGATACCGGGGGATCAGGAAATCACCCCTCCACTTT
TRBD1,-,TRBJ1-1,TRBV7-8,CASSSGQTMNTEAFF,TGTGCCAGCAGCTCGGGACAGACTATGAACACTGAAGCTTTCTTT
-,many,TRBJ2-1,TRBV5-6,CASSLAAETWYNEQFF,TGTGCCAGCAGCTTGGCCGCAGAGACCTGGTACAATGAGCAGTTCTTC
-,few,TRBJ2-7,TRBV10-3,CAISDVNEQYF,TGTGCCATCAGCGACGTAAACGAGCAGTACTTC
TRBD1,-,TRBJ2-3,TRBV18,CASSLTYGQANPGGTQYF,TGTGCCAGCTCACTTACTTATGGACAGGCCAACCCTGGGGGTACGCAGTATTTT
-,-,TRBJ2-4,TRBV6-2/TRBV6-3,CASSYSTGGGNIQYF,TGTGCCAGCAGTTATTCGACAGGCGGGGGAAACATTCAGTACTTC
-,-,TRBJ1-1,TRBV12-3/TRBV12-4,CASKDSHTEAFF,TGTGCCAGCAAAGACAGCCACACTGAAGCTTTCTTT
-,-,TRBJ1-4,TRBV4-1,CASSQGPGSEKLFF,TGCGCCAGCAGCCAGGGGCCTGGGAGTGAAAAACTGTTTTTT
TRBD1,-,TRBJ2-1,TRBV12-3/TRBV12-4,CASSWDSHNEQFF,TGTGCCAGCAGTTGGGACAGCCACAATGAGCAGTTCTTC
-,-,TRBJ1-2,TRBV18,CASSPPSGPYGYTF,TGTGCCAGCTCACCACCGTCGGGGCCCTATGGCTACACCTTC
-,-,TRBJ1-2,TRBV6-5,CASSYVGNYGYTF,TGTGCCAGCAGTTACGTAGGGAACTATGGCTACACCTTC
-,many,TRBJ2-5,TRBV11-1,CASSLQGYQETQYF,TGTGCCAGCAGCTTACAGGGATACCAAGAGACCCAGTACTTC
-,-,TRBJ1-2,TRBV9,CASSVEGFNPWGYTF,TGTGCCAGCAGCGTAGAGGGATTTAACCCATGGGGCTACACCTTC
-,few,TRBJ2-2,TRBV7-3,CASSLTPDSPGELFF,TGTGCCAGCAGCTTAACACCCGACAGCCCCGGGGAGCTGTTTTTT
-,few,TRBJ2-1,TRBV7-3,CASSKQGNEQFF,TGTGCCAGCAGCAAACAGGGAAATGAGCAGTTCTTC
-,-,TRBJ2-7,TRBV4-3,CASTSTLEASYEQYF,TGCGCCAGCACCTCTACCCTAGAAGCTTCCTACGAGCAGTACTTC
-,few,TRBJ2-7,TRBV25-1,CASSQGGVALYEQYF,TGTGCCAGCAGTCAAGGGGGGGTGGCGTTGTACGAGCAGTACTTC
-,few,TRBJ1-2,TRBV7-8,CASSLEGQSYGYTF,TGTGCCAGCAGCTTAGAGGGGCAGTCCTATGGCTACACCTTC
-,many,TRBJ2-3,TRBV12-3/TRBV12-4,CASSLGPLHTQYF,TGTGCCAGCAGTTTAGGTCCCTTACATACGCAGTATTTT
TRBD1,-,TRBJ2-7,TRBV4-1,CASSQAAERRTGRLEQYF,TGCGCCAGCAGCCAAGCCGCGGAACGCAGGACAGGGCGGTTAGAGCAGTACTTC
-,-,TRBJ2-3,TRBV18,CASSPSAGSTDTQYF,TGTGCCAGCTCACCGTCGGCGGGAAGCACAGATACGCAGTATTTT
-,many,TRBJ2-7,TRBV5-1,CASSLGERPYEQYF,TGCGCCAGCAGCTTGGGGGAGAGACCCTACGAGCAGTACTTC
-,many,TRBJ1-1,TRBV15,CATTRDLNTEAFF,TGTGCCACCACGCGTGACTTGAACACTGAAGCTTTCTTT
TRBD2,-,TRBJ2-5,TRBV6-5,CASTDGGWEGRETQYF,TGTGCCAGCACCGACGGGGGTTGGGAGGGCAGGGAGACCCAGTACTTC
TRBD2,many,TRBJ2-5,TRBV5-1,CASSLPGLAGRETQYF,TGCGCCAGCAGCCTACCGGGACTAGCGGGGAGAGAGACCCAGTACTTC
-,many,TRBJ2-5,TRBV7-9,CASSLAHQETQYF,TGTGCCAGCAGCTTAGCCCACCAAGAGACCCAGTACTTC
TRBD2,few,TRBJ2-1,TRBV5-1,CASSLALAGSWNEQFF,TGCGCCAGCAGCTTGGCCCTAGCGGGGTCTTGGAATGAGCAGTTCTTC
TRBD1,-,TRBJ2-5,TRBV6-2/TRBV6-3,CASSTTGNRETQYF,TGTGCCAGCAGTACGACAGGGAATAGGGAGACCCAGTACTTC
-,-,TRBJ1-3,TRBV5-5,CASSFGTGSGNTIYF,TGTGCCAGCAGCTTCGGGACGGGCTCTGGAAACACCATATATTTT
TRBD2,few,TRBJ2-1,TRBV19,CASRTSGGFEQFF,TGTGCCAGTAGGACTAGCGGGGGCTTCGAGCAGTTCTTC